The present TCR beta chain was sequenced within a study of beta chain features in type 1 diabetes. This clone has a handful of counts. Trimming took 2 bases from V and 10 from J, leaving 15 bases between them. Germline CDR1 is GTSNPN and CDR2 is SVGIG (reference sequence). CDR3 length: 13 residues. Expressed TCRB transcripts were sequenced because the isolated RNA had all been reverse transcribed beforehand. The table came from immunoSEQ multiplex PCR; TCRdb's copy has only in-frame clones and leaves some out. The sample comprises roughly 500,000 clones, around 30% of which are singletons, and about 0.065% rests with the top ten.

The sequencing sample was made of naive CD4+ T cells from blood. The receptor was derived from a man aged 18-30 years in good health. The chain has TRBV30 and TRBJ2-1, with D perhaps TRBD1 (6 bases). CDR3 DNA sequence: TGTGCCTGGAGTCCGGACAGAACACTAGAGCAGTTCTTC. Translation: CAWSPDRTLEQFF.